This entry describes one T cell receptor beta chain. Its antigen is not yet known. The record has no base qualities; no much larger clone is one base away. This sample was taken from a study of T cell responses to AZD1222 COVID-19 vaccine (dated by TCRdb to the early 2020s). Background for the entire study: AZD1222 recipients given second doses at about 4 weeks or at about 12 weeks were pooled, since spike-specific TCR depth and breadth were not found to differ between the two schedules. Trial participants were enrolled by age into 18-55, 56-69 and 70-plus year subgroups, with 148, 28 and 57 TCR-sequenced participants respectively. TCR sequencing covered some 250 trial participants: roughly 200 given two doses of AZD1222 and 26 given two doses of MenACWY control vaccine. On the study overall, not on this receptor specifically: Most participants were white British and females outnumbered males, and the authors suggested that clonal diversity may have been underestimated. Because no samples from the day 14 peak response were available, repertoires could be characterized only after the peak T cell response. The vaccine-associated CD4 TCRs covered the entire spike protein, and the dominant responses fell in regions 160-218 and 743-854. In the small 56-69-year group, the increase in depth fell short of significance, most likely because of low power. Spike-specific TCR breadth and depth rose significantly after two AZD1222 doses compared with day 0 and with MenACWY recipients. Conclusions about previously exposed vaccinees are limited, since just five or six AZD1222 recipients were seropositive for SARS-CoV-2 at baseline. Epitopes outside the regions mutated in the B.1.351 and B.1.1.7 variants were reportedly recognized by nearly half of the unique spike-specific TCRs.

The CDR3 regions of human TCRbeta chains were subjected to immunosequencing. On the study's bioinformatics: Repertoire TCRs were matched against a reference library of SARS-CoV-2-specific TCRs generated with the MIRA antigen-specificity platform. Breadth was defined as the fraction of unique TCRs that were SARS-CoV-2-associated. Depth was defined as the fraction of total T cells that were SARS-CoV-2-associated. Each spike-specific TCR was assigned to its reactive spike region and to a CD4 or CD8 class using the MIRA data. Log10-transformed breadth and depth values were compared by one-way ANOVA with Sidak's multiple comparisons tests. Sourced from immuneACCESS, this table was stored by TCRdb with only in-frame sequences that have V and J called. A share of the clones is absent; for the studies checked, an unresolved V gene accounts for under half, and the remainder has no known explanation. D and trimming come from the DNA, and the V and J calls and clone size come from that table. Present in this sample are some 70,000 clones, 65% to 90% of which were seen just once. Under 7% of the sample goes to the ten largest clones.

The time point tag for this specimen amounts to: baseline before first vaccination. The vaccinee samples were drawn from two UK trials, COV001 and COV002, one of which was a single-blind randomized controlled phase 2/3 trial testing AZD1222 (ChAdOx1 nCoV-19) in healthy adults. Trial participant PBMC samples were collected at day 0 and day 28 after the second dose for TCRbeta chain sequencing. The source material was peripheral blood, sampled on day 0 of AZD1222 vaccination. This sequence was found in an adult in good health.

This receptor carries the CDR3 CASSVAGSYEQYF. In nucleotide form, the sequence is TGTGCCAGCAGCGTTGCCGGCTCCTACGAGCAGTACTTC. The receptor chain draws on TRBV9 and TRBJ2-7; a confident D gene designation cannot be given. CDR1 is given as SGDLS and CDR2 as YYNGEE, both from the germline V gene. At the junction V is shortened by 2 bases and J by 0 bases, with 6 bases in between. Measured from the cysteine to the phenylalanine, the CDR3 is 13 residues long. The DNA shown is the 39-base CDR3, in frame from base 1.